Presented here are 12 T cell receptor beta chains from one specimen sequenced in a study of blood T cells in healthy people across ages. Sample-barcoded 5' priming and a J-beta primer mix drove a second PCR of about 6 to 12 cycles. In TCRdb, the 5' RACE reads were re-called with MiXCR into one record per CDR3 protein. Of 700,000 to 850,000 distinct CDR3 sequences in the sample, roughly 34% were seen once. The sequenced sample consisted of blood. Every receptor here comes from a man younger than 35 in good health.

This chain joins TRBV10-3 and TRBJ2-1, with 10 bases identical to TRBD1. The CDR3 covers 16 residues. With 8 bases clipped from V and 6 bases from J, the junction kept 13 bases outside the gene matches. Germline V gives CDR1 ENHRY, CDR2 SYGVKD. For the CDR3, the DNA is TGTGCCATCGGAAACCCCGGGACAGGGGTATCCAATGAGCAGTTCTTC. Translating it yields CAIGNPGTGVSNEQFF.

Note on this clonotype: A much larger clone differs by one base, so this may be a read error. The rearrangement uses TRBV6-1 and TRBJ2-1; D is possibly TRBD2 (6 bases). CDR1 and CDR2 (germline): MNHNS, SASEGT. The CDR3 runs to 12 residues. Trimming took 5 bases from V and 13 from J, leaving 15 bases between them. CDR3 nucleotide sequence: TGTGCCAGCAGTCAAGTCCGGGAGACCCAGTTCTTC. It encodes CASSQVRETQFF.

The chain is built from TRBV5-1 and TRBJ2-1, with 10 bases that match TRBD2. Trimming at V came to 7 bases and at J to 0 bases, leaving 16 bases not matched to a gene. CDR3 length: 19 amino acids. Looked up from germline, CDR1 is SGHRS and CDR2 is YFSETQ. In DNA, the CDR3 is TGCGCCAGCGGGGGAGGGACGACTAGCGGGTGTGGCTCCTACAATGAGCAGTTCTTC. Translation gives CASGGGTTSGCGSYNEQFF.

The chain is built from TRBV6-2 or TRBV6-3 and TRBJ2-4; the D is unclear. Matching the DNA end better, TRBJ2-7 makes the J call doubtful. The germline CDR1 and CDR2 sequences are MNHEY and SVGEGT. CDR3 length equals 14 residues. The CDR3 DNA reads TGTGCCAGCAGCCCCGGAAACCTATACTACGAGCAGTACTTC. Protein sequence: CASSPGNLYYEQYF.

The chain carries TRBV7-2 and TRBJ2-1; no definite D call. This CDR3 is 15 amino acids long. V lost 3 bases and J lost 4, with 13 bases in between. Germline CDR1 is SGHTA and CDR2 is FQGNSA. The CDR3 coding sequence is TGTGCCAGCAGCTTGAAGTGCAGCAATTACAATGAGCAGTTCTTC. Its translation is CASSLKCSNYNEQFF.

This clonotype appeared a few times. The rearrangement joins TRBV10-3 to TRBJ1-5, with no clear D. CDR3 length equals 13 residues. The germline V and J ends were trimmed by 11 bases and 5 bases, with 16 bases remaining between them. CDR1 is ENHRY, CDR2 SYGVKD, per germline. Here the CDR3 reads CASLGRADQPQHF. In nucleotides, the CDR3 is TGTGCCTCCCTGGGGAGGGCCGATCAGCCCCAGCATTTT.

There are a few counts of this clonotype. CDR3 in DNA: TGTGCCAGCAGCTTAACCCCGGCGGTAGGCTCAGATGAAGCTTTCTTT. Encoded protein: CASSLTPAVGSDEAFF. This rearrangement joins TRBV7-3 to TRBJ1-1; unclear D gene. Trimming cost V 0 bases and J 7 bases, with 18 bases left between them. CDR3 length equals 16 residues. From germline, CDR1 is SGHTA and CDR2 FQGTGA.

This chain uses TRBV5-1 with TRBJ2-1, with D possibly being TRBD2 (5 bases). V lost 4 bases and J lost 9, with 14 bases in between. Germline V lookup: CDR1 SGHRS, CDR2 YFSETQ. This CDR3 comprises 13 residues. DNA for the CDR3: TGCGCCAGCAGCGGTGGTAGTGGGAGTGAGCAGTTCTTC. It is translated as CASSGGSGSEQFF.

The rearrangement uses TRBV30 and TRBJ2-3; D not certain. CDR1 is GTSNPN and CDR2 is SVGIG in the germline V gene (reference sequence). V lost 0 bases to trimming and J lost 5 bases, with 12 bases between them. The CDR3 has 14 residues. The DNA for the CDR3 is TGTGCCTGGAGTGTGGGCAATCTCAAAGATACGCAGTATTTT. This codes for CAWSVGNLKDTQYF.

A remark on this clonotype: An end of the junction does not agree with germline; a read error may underlie this. This rearrangement joins TRBV7-2 to TRBJ2-3, with a possible D match to TRBD2 (5 bases). From germline, CDR1 is SGHTA and CDR2 FQGNSA. The CDR3 runs 12 residues. CDR3 DNA sequence: TGTGCCAGCAGCGCTAGCACAGATACGCAGTGTTTT. Its protein is CASSASTDTQCF.

The chain combines TRBV18 with TRBJ1-1; 9 bases align to TRBD1. After removal of 7 bases from V and 0 bases from J, the junction contained 3 bases not matched to a gene. From germline, CDR1 is KGHSH and CDR2 LQKENI. CDR3 length: 14 amino acids. The DNA of the CDR3 is TGTGCCAGCTTGAGGACAGGGGTGAACACTGAAGCTTTCTTT. Its translation is CASLRTGVNTEAFF.

This clonotype occurred a few times. A read error is possible here, since a much larger clone lies one base away. The chain joins TRBV7-2 to TRBJ2-5, with D uncertain. V gave up 5 bases and J gave up 11 bases, with 24 bases separating them. CDR1 and CDR2 from the germline V gene are SGHTA and FQGNSA. The CDR3 spans 15 residues. CDR3 protein: CASSRRLDPLNEQYF. CDR3 nucleotide sequence: TGTGCCAGCAGCCGAAGACTGGACCCCCTCAATGAGCAGTACTTC.